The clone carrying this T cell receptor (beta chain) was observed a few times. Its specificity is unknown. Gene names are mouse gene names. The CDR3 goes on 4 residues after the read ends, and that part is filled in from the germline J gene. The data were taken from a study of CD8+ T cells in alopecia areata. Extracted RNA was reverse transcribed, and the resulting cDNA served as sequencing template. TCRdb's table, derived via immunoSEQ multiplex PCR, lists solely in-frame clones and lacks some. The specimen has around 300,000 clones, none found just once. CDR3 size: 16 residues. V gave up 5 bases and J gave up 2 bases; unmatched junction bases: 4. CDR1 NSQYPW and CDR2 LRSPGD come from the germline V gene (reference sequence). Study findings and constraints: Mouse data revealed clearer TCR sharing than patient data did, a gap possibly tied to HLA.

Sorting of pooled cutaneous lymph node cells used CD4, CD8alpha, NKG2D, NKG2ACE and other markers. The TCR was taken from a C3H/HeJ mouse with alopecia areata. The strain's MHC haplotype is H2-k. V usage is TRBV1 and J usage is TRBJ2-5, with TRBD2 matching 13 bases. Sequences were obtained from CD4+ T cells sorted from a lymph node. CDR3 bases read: TGCACCTGCAGTTCGGGACTGGGGGGGTTCCAAGAC. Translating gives CTCSSGLGGFQD. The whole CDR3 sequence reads CTCSSGLGGFQDTQYF.